This TCR beta chain came from a study of graft-versus-host responses after intestinal transplantation. Study as a whole: Anti-thymocyte globulin induction, then tacrolimus and steroids for around three years, went to all recipients.

Clones were read by immunoSEQ multiplex PCR, and TCRdb kept only the in-frame ones, dropping some. Among about 12,000 clones listed, more than 70% were seen once. Study-level results: Allografts carried high graft-versus-host to host-versus-graft clonal ratios in patients having graft-donor T cell macrochimerism. Declining HvG levels early post-transplant were linked to peak circulating GvH clone levels. Investigators detected GvH clones in recipient marrow, with some emerging earlier in ileum or blood.

In its sample, this clone was seen once. Its antigen is unidentified. V lost 5 bases, J lost 5 bases, and 6 bases lay in between. CDR3 size: 12 residues. CDR1 and CDR2 (germline): MDHEN, SYDVKM. The specimen was PBMCs, collected approximately 120 days after transplant. The rearrangement uses TRBV28 and TRBJ2-2; D is unclear. This receptor was obtained from a human patient who received an intestinal transplant, so some T cells may come from the graft donor. CDR3 coding DNA: TGTGCCAGCAGTCCCATTACCGGGGAGCTGTTTTTT. As protein: CASSPITGELFF. Combining the CDR3 with reference TRBV28 and TRBJ2-2 gives the whole variable domain DVKVTQSSRYLVKRTGEKVFLECVQDMDHENMFWYRQDPGLGLRLIYFSYDVKMKEKGDIPEGYSVSREKKERFSLILESASTNQTSMYLCASSPITGELFFGEGSRLTVL.